The clone carrying this T cell receptor beta chain appeared a few times. This CDR3 contains 16 residues. V was cut by 3 bases and J by 6 bases, with 21 bases left in between. Germline CDR1 LGHDT, CDR2 YNNKEL (reference sequence). This entry is derived from a study of blood T cell repertoires in COVID-19. Study information: Nucleic acid was either cDNA or gDNA, and it came from T cells, B-cell-depleted T cells, or PBMCs.

In terms of age and location, participants ranged from roughly 18 to 90 years and lived in fewer than 30 US areas. In the source study's methods: Estimation of nucleated cell counts was performed using reference gene primer amplification. TCRdb's copy holds only in-frame clones and misses some; the assay was immunoSEQ multiplex PCR. V, J and clone size are taken as reported in that table, and D and trimming were inferred from the DNA itself. In the table there are about 200,000 clones, around 85% of which are singletons. The gene calls are TRBV3-1 (or the pseudogene TRBV3-2) and TRBJ2-7, with D possibly being TRBD2 (5 bases). The source is a woman in her 40s with acute COVID-19. The specimen was PBMCs or T cells enriched from blood (not recorded which). The CDR3 protein is CASSHSQGLRPGEQYF. The CDR3 nucleotides are TGTGCCAGCAGCCATAGCCAAGGACTCCGTCCGGGCGAGCAGTACTTC.